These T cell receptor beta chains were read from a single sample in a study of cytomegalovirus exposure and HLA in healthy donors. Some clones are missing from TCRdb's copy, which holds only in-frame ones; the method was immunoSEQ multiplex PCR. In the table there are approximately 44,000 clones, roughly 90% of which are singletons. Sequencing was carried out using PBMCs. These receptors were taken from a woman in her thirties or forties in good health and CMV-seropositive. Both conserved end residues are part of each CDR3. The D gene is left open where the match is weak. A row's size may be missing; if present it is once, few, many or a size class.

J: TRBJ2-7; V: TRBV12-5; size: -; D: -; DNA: TGTGCTAGTGGTTTTCCACATTGGCAAACTAACGAGCAGTACTTC; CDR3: CASGFPHWQTNEQYF
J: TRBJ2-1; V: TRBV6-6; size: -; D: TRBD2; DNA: TGTGCCAGCAGTTACGGGCTAGCGGGGATCTACAATGAGCAGTTCTTC; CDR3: CASSYGLAGIYNEQFF
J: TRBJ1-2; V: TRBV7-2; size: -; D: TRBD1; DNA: TGTGCCAGCAGCAAGGGACAGGGAGCTAACTATGGCTACACCTTC; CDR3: CASSKGQGANYGYTF
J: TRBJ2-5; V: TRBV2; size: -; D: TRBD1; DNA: TGTGCCAGCAGCACCCTCGGGACAGGGGAAGAGACCCAGTACTTC; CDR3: CASSTLGTGEETQYF
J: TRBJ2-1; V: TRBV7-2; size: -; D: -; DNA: TGTGCCAGCAGCAACGCACTTGAGCAGTTCTTC; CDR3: CASSNALEQFF
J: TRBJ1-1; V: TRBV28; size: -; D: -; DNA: TGTGCCAGCAGTTTAACACGGGCTGAAGCTTTCTTT; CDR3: CASSLTRAEAFF
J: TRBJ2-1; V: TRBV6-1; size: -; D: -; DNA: TGTGCCAGCAGTGAAGCGGGAGCCTACAATGAGCAGTTCTTC; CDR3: CASSEAGAYNEQFF
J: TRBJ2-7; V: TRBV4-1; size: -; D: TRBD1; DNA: TGCGCCAGCAGCCAGATGACAGGGAGATACGAGCAGTACTTC; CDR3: CASSQMTGRYEQYF
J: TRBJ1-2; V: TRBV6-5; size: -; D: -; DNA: TGTGCCAGCAGTTACTCGCCGCAGTATGGCTACACCTTC; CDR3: CASSYSPQYGYTF
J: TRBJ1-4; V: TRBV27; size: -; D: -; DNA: TGTGCCAGCAGTTTAACAGGACAGTTTAATGAAAAACTGTTTTTT; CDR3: CASSLTGQFNEKLFF
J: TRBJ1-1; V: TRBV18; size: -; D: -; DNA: TGTGCCAGCTCGGCGGGGGATTCGGCTTTCTTT; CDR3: CASSAGDSAFF
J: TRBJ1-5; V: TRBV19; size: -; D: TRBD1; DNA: TGTGCCAGTAGTATAACAGGGGGCCGTCAGCCCCAGCATTTT; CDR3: CASSITGGRQPQHF
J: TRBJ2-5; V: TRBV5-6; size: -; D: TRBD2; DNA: TGTGCCAGCAGCCCCATCCTTCGCGGGGGCCAAGAGACCCAGTACTTC; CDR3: CASSPILRGGQETQYF
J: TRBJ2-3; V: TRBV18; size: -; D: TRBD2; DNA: TGTGCCAGCTCACCACCTTTAGGCGGGGGGGCCTCTGATACGCAGTATTTT; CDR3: CASSPPLGGGASDTQYF
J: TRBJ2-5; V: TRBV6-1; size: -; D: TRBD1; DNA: TGTGCCAGCAGTGAGTGGGGACAGGGAGAGACCCAGTACTTC; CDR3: CASSEWGQGETQYF
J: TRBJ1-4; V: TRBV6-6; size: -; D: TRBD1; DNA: TGTGCCAGCAGACCAACAGGGGGAGGAGGAGAAAAACTGTTTTTT; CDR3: CASRPTGGGGEKLFF
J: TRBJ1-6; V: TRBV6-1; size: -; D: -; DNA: TGTGCCAGCAGTGCAGGGCCCTATAATTCACCCCTCCACTTT; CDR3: CASSAGPYNSPLHF
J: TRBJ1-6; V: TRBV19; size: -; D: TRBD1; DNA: TGTGCCAGTAAGGGACAGGTTAGCTCCTATAATTCACCCCTCCACTTT; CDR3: CASKGQVSSYNSPLHF
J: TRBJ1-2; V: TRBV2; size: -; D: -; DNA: TGTGCCAGCAGTGGACAGGTGGGCTATGGCTACACCTTC; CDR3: CASSGQVGYGYTF
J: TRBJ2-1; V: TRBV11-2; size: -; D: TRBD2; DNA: TGTGCCAGCAGCTTTCGACTAGCGGGGGCCAATTACAATGAGCAGTTCTTC; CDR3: CASSFRLAGANYNEQFF
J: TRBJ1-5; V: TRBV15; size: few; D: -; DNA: TGTGCCACCAGCAGAGGGGGGGATCAGCCCCAGCATTTT; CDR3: CATSRGGDQPQHF
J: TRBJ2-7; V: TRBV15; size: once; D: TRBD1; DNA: TGTGCCACCAGCCCAGGGGGCCCTTCGTCCTACGAGCAGTACTTC; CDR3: CATSPGGPSSYEQYF
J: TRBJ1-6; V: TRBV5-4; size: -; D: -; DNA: TGTGCCAGCAGCTTGGCTCGGGGGGGAAGCTATAATTCACCCCTCCACTTT; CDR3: CASSLARGGSYNSPLHF
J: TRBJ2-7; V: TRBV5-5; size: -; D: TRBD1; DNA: TGTGCCAGCAGCAAACAGGGGGCCTACGAGCAGTACTTC; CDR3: CASSKQGAYEQYF
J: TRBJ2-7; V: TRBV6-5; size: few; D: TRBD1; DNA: TGTGCCAGCAGTTACGGGACAGGGGGCACCTACGAGCAGTACTTC; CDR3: CASSYGTGGTYEQYF
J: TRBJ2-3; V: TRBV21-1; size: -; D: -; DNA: TGTGCCAGCAGCTATCAGGACTACCCCGGGGGGGATACGCAGTATTTT; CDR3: CASSYQDYPGGDTQYF